The 26 T cell receptor beta chains presented below share a single source sample, sequenced in a study of regulatory T cells in long-lasting Graves disease. With iRepertoire HTBI primers and Arm-PCR of CDR3 regions, TCR beta libraries were built. TCRdb reprocessed the multiplex PCR reads with MiXCR, giving one entry per CDR3 protein. The table has about 470,000 distinct CDR3 sequences, around 20% seen once. Time point in this sample: persistent/refractory GD, antithyroid drugs over 5 years with positive TRAb. PBMC-derived RNA was used for the TCR library. The source was peripheral blood mononuclear cells (PBMCs), collected when the disease was refractory, from a patient treated with antithyroid drugs. These receptors came from a female donor with Graves disease.

This clonotype was observed at least ten times. This chain uses TRBV27 with TRBJ1-5, with TRBD1 matching 10 bases. Germline trimming cut 6 bases from V and 0 bases from J; bases unmatched to any gene: 5. Germline V gives CDR1 MNHEY, CDR2 SMNVEV (reference sequence). This CDR3 contains 16 residues. In DNA, the CDR3 is TGTGCCAGCAGGGACAGGGGGTTCTATAGCAATCAGCCCCAGCATTTT. Protein sequence: CASRDRGFYSNQPQHF.

Points on this clonotype: This may stem from a read error, because a much larger clone lies one nucleotide away. Likely a read error: the CDR3 ends without its conserved phenylalanine or tryptophan. This rearrangement joins TRBV11-2 to TRBJ2-7; 15 bases are a match to TRBD2. This CDR3 has 16 residues. Losses at the gene ends were 5 bases for V and 4 bases for J; bases not matched to a gene: 6. Looked up from germline, CDR1 is SGHAT and CDR2 is FQNNGV. In DNA, the CDR3 is TGTGCCAGCAGCACGGGACTAGCGGGAGGATCGTACGAGCAGTACCTC. Its protein is CASSTGLAGGSYEQYL.

This clonotype has only a few counts. The rearrangement links TRBV6-1 to TRBJ1-3; TRBD1 matches at 8 bases. The junction had 5 bases not matched to a gene; V was cut back by 10 bases and J by 0 bases. The CDR3 extends over 14 amino acids. Germline assignment: CDR1 MNHNS and CDR2 SASEGT. The CDR3 DNA reads TGTGCCACCCAGGGGGCTCCCTCTGGAAACACCATATATTTT. Its protein is CATQGAPSGNTIYF.

The chain is built from TRBV20-1 and TRBJ2-6; 7 nucleotides line up with TRBD1. The CDR3 is 17 residues long. Germline lookup yields CDR1 DFQATT and CDR2 SNEGSKA (reference sequence). Trimming took 1 base from V and 1 from J; bases not matched to a gene: 7. This chain's CDR3 is CSARARDRSSGANVLTF. CDR3 sequence (DNA): TGCAGTGCTAGAGCCAGGGACAGAAGTTCTGGGGCCAACGTCCTGACTTTC.

The table lists this clonotype with a few counts. V is TRBV20-1 and J is TRBJ2-1; D is perhaps TRBD1 or TRBD2 (5 bases each). The CDR3 extends over 13 amino acids. The germline V gene encodes CDR1 DFQATT and CDR2 SNEGSKA (reference sequence). V was trimmed by 0 bases and J by 6 bases, leaving 9 bases between them. The CDR3 loop is CSARDGDRNEQFF. The CDR3 nucleotides are TGCAGTGCTAGAGATGGGGACCGCAATGAGCAGTTCTTC.

This clonotype was counted at least ten times. This chain links TRBV3-1 with TRBJ1-1; D possibly corresponds to TRBD1 (6 bases). CDR1 and CDR2 from the germline V gene are LGHDT and YNNKEL (reference sequence). The germline V and J ends were trimmed by 1 base and 0 bases, with 9 bases remaining between them. CDR3 size: 15 residues. The CDR3 sequence is CASSQGGQMNTEAFF. CDR3 coding DNA: TGTGCCAGCAGCCAAGGCGGACAGATGAACACTGAAGCTTTCTTT.

This clonotype was detected many times. This chain joins TRBV27 and TRBJ2-7; D possibly corresponds to TRBD1 (6 bases). CDR1 is MNHEY and CDR2 is SMNVEV in the germline V gene (reference sequence). V was cut by 2 bases and J by 0 bases, with 11 bases left in between. This CDR3 comprises 15 residues. CDR3 protein: CASSLGWDTSYEQYF. The CDR3 coding sequence is TGTGCCAGCAGTTTAGGGTGGGACACCTCCTACGAGCAGTACTTC.

This chain links TRBV24-1 with TRBJ2-2, with 9 positions matching TRBD1. With 2 bases clipped from V and 6 bases from J, the junction kept 12 bases outside the gene matches. There are 18 residues in the CDR3. The germline gives CDR1 KGHDR, CDR2 SFDVKD. The CDR3 is CATSDWGYRGQKSGELFF. DNA for the CDR3: TGTGCCACCAGTGATTGGGGTTACAGGGGGCAGAAGTCCGGGGAGCTGTTTTTT.

This clonotype was found many times. The chain couples TRBV28 to TRBJ1-5, with D perhaps TRBD1 (5 bases). The CDR3 has 16 residues. Trimming cost V 7 bases and J 3 bases, with 19 bases left between them. Germline V lookup: CDR1 MDHEN, CDR2 SYDVKM. Here the CDR3 reads CASNAYPGRANQPQHF. The CDR3 region has the DNA TGTGCCAGCAACGCTTACCCGGGACGGGCCAATCAGCCCCAGCATTTT. The full variable domain, rest sourced from reference TRBV28 and TRBJ1-5, is DVKVTQSSRYLVKRTGEKVFLECVQDMDHENMFWYRQDPGLGLRLIYFSYDVKMKEKGDIPEGYSVSREKKERFSLILESASTNQTSMYLCASNAYPGRANQPQHFGDGTRLSIL.

The rearrangement links TRBV12-3 or TRBV12-4 to TRBJ1-2; the D is unclear. The CDR3 sequence is 13 residues long. V dropped 3 bases and J dropped 8 bases, with 13 bases sitting between them. CDR3 amino acids: CASSFAPRGGYTF. The DNA of the CDR3 is TGTGCCAGCAGTTTTGCCCCGAGAGGGGGCTACACCTTC.

This clonotype was seen repeatedly, ten times or more. The V call is TRBV3-1, the J call TRBJ2-5; D perhaps matches TRBD2 (6 bases). The CDR3 spans 14 residues. Germline CDR1 is LGHDT and CDR2 is YNNKEL (reference sequence). Trimming stripped 1 base from V and 5 bases from J, with 11 bases between. CDR3 amino acids: CASSQVAGKETQYF. For the CDR3, the DNA is TGTGCCAGCAGCCAAGTCGCGGGGAAGGAGACCCAGTACTTC.

The chain links TRBV6-1 to TRBJ2-2; either TRBD1 or TRBD2 may supply D (5 bases each). V lost 11 bases and J 4 bases, leaving 17 bases between the germline ends. Germline-derived CDR1 and CDR2 are MNHNS and SASEGT. The CDR3 loop spans 14 amino acids. CDR3: CAAKNAGATGELFF. In DNA, the CDR3 is TGTGCCGCCAAAAACGCCGGGGCCACCGGGGAGCTGTTTTTT.

The chain has TRBV6-1 and TRBJ2-2, with 9 bases aligning to TRBD1. Germline CDR1 and CDR2: MNHNS and SASEGT. The CDR3 sequence is 16 residues long. V shed 6 bases, J shed 5 bases, and the junction held 10 bases outside the gene matches. This chain's CDR3 is CASREPGQGSTGELFF. The DNA of the CDR3 is TGTGCCAGCAGAGAGCCGGGACAGGGTAGTACCGGGGAGCTGTTTTTT.

This clonotype has ten or more counts. V is TRBV6-9 and J is TRBJ2-2; D gene uncertain. Germline lookup yields CDR1 MNHGY and CDR2 SVAAGI. V was trimmed by 3 bases and J by 0 bases, leaving 8 bases between them. The CDR3 covers 15 residues. The CDR3, as DNA: TGTGCCAGCAGTTACTTCGGGTCGAACACCGGGGAGCTGTTTTTT. Its translation is CASSYFGSNTGELFF.

The chain joins TRBV3-1 to TRBJ2-3, with 8 bases lining up with TRBD2. Germline-derived CDR1 and CDR2 are LGHDT and YNNKEL (reference sequence). This CDR3 comprises 15 residues. Losses at the gene ends were 5 bases for V and 7 bases for J; bases not matched to a gene: 11. The chain's CDR3 is CASSERSGSQNTQYF. CDR3 DNA: TGTGCCAGCAGCGAACGGAGCGGGAGTCAGAATACGCAGTATTTT.

V usage is TRBV30 and J usage is TRBJ2-7, with 8 bases fitting TRBD2. The CDR3 runs 15 residues. V lost 0 bases to trimming and J lost 5 bases; unmatched junction nucleotides: 9. Germline values: CDR1 GTSNPN, CDR2 SVGIG (reference sequence). The CDR3 DNA follows: TGTGCCTGGAGTGTCCTCCGAGCGGGAGCAAACGAGCAGTACTTC. It yields the protein CAWSVLRAGANEQYF.

This chain uses TRBV7-9 with TRBJ2-7, with 8 positions matching TRBD2. Germline loops: CDR1 SEHNR, CDR2 FQNEAQ (reference sequence). Trimming at V came to 5 bases and at J to 3 bases, leaving 12 bases not matched to a gene. The CDR3 has 16 amino acids. This CDR3 reads CASSGPGGGSLYEQYF. DNA for the CDR3: TGTGCCAGCAGCGGCCCGGGGGGGGGGTCTCTCTACGAGCAGTACTTC.

Many counts were recorded for this clonotype. It is unclear where the CDR3 begins or ends on the DNA, so no DNA is shown, and the CDR3 is as TCRdb lists it. The chain combines TRBV28 with TRBJ2-7; the DNA was not compared with TRBD1, the D call given in the table. The CDR3 length equals 14 residues, ends included. The germline CDR1 and CDR2 sequences are MDHEN and SYDVKM. The CDR3 sequence: CAVPAARGHNEQYF.

This clonotype was detected many times. The chain has TRBV24-1 and TRBJ2-7; perhaps TRBD1 as D (5 bases). V was cut by 9 bases and J by 0 bases, with 14 bases left in between. Germline CDR1 KGHDR, CDR2 SFDVKD. The CDR3 extends over 14 amino acids. The CDR3 sequence: CATLTDHYSYEQYF. CDR3 sequence (DNA): TGTGCCACCTTGACAGACCACTACTCCTACGAGCAGTACTTC.

The gene calls are TRBV7-6 and TRBJ2-3; 8 bases match TRBD1. The CDR3 contains 14 residues. CDR1 and CDR2 from the germline V gene are SGHVS and FNYEAQ. V shed 1 base, J shed 6 bases, and the junction held 3 bases outside the gene matches. CDR3 nucleotide sequence: TGTGCCAGCAGCTTAGGGACAGGGTCCGATACGCAGTATTTT. It codes for CASSLGTGSDTQYF.

The count of this clonotype is one. The V gene is TRBV5-1, the J gene TRBJ1-4, with TRBD1 matching 8 bases. V dropped 4 bases and J dropped 8; count of bases not matched to a gene: 7. Germline-derived CDR1 and CDR2 are SGHRS and YFSETQ. The CDR3 is 14 residues long. The CDR3 sequence is CASSPTGAGEKLFF. The CDR3 nucleotides are TGCGCCAGCAGCCCGACAGGGGCGGGGGAAAAACTGTTTTTT.

This clonotype appeared a few times. V gene TRBV5-1 combines with J gene TRBJ2-1; 8 nucleotides agree with TRBD1. The CDR3 is 18 residues long. V lost 4 bases and J lost 1; bases outside the gene matches: 13. Per the germline V gene, CDR1 is SGHRS and CDR2 is YFSETQ. CDR3 in DNA: TGCGCCAGCAGCCTGGATCGGACAGGGCATGTATCCTACAATGAGCAGTTCTTC. Translated, it gives CASSLDRTGHVSYNEQFF.

This clonotype was found many times. The CDR3 region is CASSYSAGGQETQYF. The CDR3 DNA follows: TGTGCCAGCAGTTACAGCGCGGGAGGGCAAGAGACCCAGTACTTC. This chain uses TRBV6-2 or TRBV6-3 with TRBJ2-5; 9 bases align to TRBD2. The V segment lost 2 bases and the J segment 2 bases; nucleotides outside the gene matches: 3. Germline V gene sequence: CDR1 MNHEY, CDR2 SVGEGT. CDR3 size: 15 residues.

The sample holds many counts of this clonotype. V is TRBV7-2 and J is TRBJ1-4; no firm D call. V dropped 6 bases and J dropped 3 bases, with 14 bases sitting between them. CDR3 size: 15 residues. Germline-derived CDR1 and CDR2 are SGHTA and FQGNSA. The CDR3 region has the DNA TGTGCCAGCAGACAAAGGGCGGTTCCTAATGAAAAACTGTTTTTT. Residues: CASRQRAVPNEKLFF.

The J gene is TRBJ2-7, the V gene TRBV10-2; D may be TRBD2 (5 bases). The length of the CDR3 is 16 residues. V shed 6 bases and J shed 0 bases, with 18 bases lying between them. Looked up from germline, CDR1 is WSHSY and CDR2 is SAAADI. The CDR3 sequence: CASRGLRGTDSYEQYF. The CDR3 DNA sequence: TGCGCCAGCAGGGGTCTCCGGGGTACTGACTCCTACGAGCAGTACTTC.

Turning to this clonotype: Given a much more abundant clone one base away, this may be a read error. The chain links TRBV27 to TRBJ2-7; TRBD1 matches 9 bases. The germline CDR1 and CDR2 sequences are MNHEY and SMNVEV (reference sequence). V shed 5 bases and J 5 bases; nucleotides not matched to a gene: 13. The CDR3 runs 16 residues. CDR3 residues: CASSDPTGTGRNEQYF. As DNA, the CDR3 is TGTGCCAGCAGTGATCCCACCGGGACAGGGAGGAACGAGCAGTACTTC.